Shown below are 26 T cell receptor beta chains from a single sample sequenced in a study of OX40 agonist ivuxolimab in advanced cancers. TCRdb keeps only in-frame clones here, not all; method: immunoSEQ multiplex PCR. The sample comprises tens of thousands of clones, about 86% of which are singletons, and 6.5% rests with the top ten. The sample here was CD4+ or CD8+ T cells sorted from blood, taken in a trial of the OX40 agonist ivuxolimab. The receptor set was obtained from an adult with an advanced solid tumor such as melanoma, head and neck, liver or kidney cancer.

Only one count was recorded for this clone. J is TRBJ1-5 and V is TRBV7-2; a possible D gene is TRBD1 (5 bases). The CDR3 is 15 residues long. The germline V gene has CDR1 SGHTA and CDR2 FQGNSA. The V and J ends lost 1 base and 7 bases respectively, with 14 bases between them. For the CDR3, the DNA is TGTGCCAGCAGCTTAGGGACATCCCCGGGGCAGCCCCAGCATTTT. This translates into CASSLGTSPGQPQHF.

The chain uses TRBV7-3 and TRBJ2-3, with 9 bases that match TRBD2. Trimming at V came to 2 bases and at J to 2 bases, leaving 2 bases not matched to a gene. The length of the CDR3 is 15 residues. Germline CDR1 and CDR2: SGHTA and FQGTGA. The CDR3, as DNA: TGTGCCAGCAGCTTACTAGCGGGGCCCACAGATACGCAGTATTTT. This encodes CASSLLAGPTDTQYF.

This clone was recorded once. The chain links TRBV30 to TRBJ2-1, with D hard to call. The germline V gene has CDR1 GTSNPN and CDR2 SVGIG (reference sequence). V was clipped by 0 bases and J by 10 bases, with 7 bases between them. The CDR3 extends over 11 amino acids. CDR3 DNA: TGTGCCTGGAGTGTACGGTTGGAGCAGTTCTTC. It specifies CAWSVRLEQFF.

The gene calls are TRBV4-2 and TRBJ2-2; 9 bases match TRBD2. The CDR3 runs 16 residues. CDR1 is LGHNA, CDR2 YNFKEQ, per germline. The trim removed 3 bases at V and 5 bases at J, leaving 7 bases unmatched. The CDR3 protein is CASSHPGLAETGELFF. The CDR3 DNA reads as TGTGCCAGCAGCCACCCGGGACTAGCAGAAACCGGGGAGCTGTTTTTT.

The chain employs TRBV19 and TRBJ1-5, with D unclear. Germline V CDR1 and CDR2: LNHDA, SQIVND (reference sequence). V lost 6 bases, J lost 10 bases, and 16 bases lay in between. This CDR3 is built from 13 residues. The chain's CDR3 is CASSYVSGSPQHF. CDR3 nucleotide sequence: TGTGCCAGTAGCTATGTCTCCGGCAGTCCCCAGCATTTT.

This chain connects TRBV19 to TRBJ2-7; 10 bases are a match to TRBD1. Germline V CDR1 and CDR2: LNHDA, SQIVND (reference sequence). The V and J ends lost 6 bases and 4 bases, in that order; junction bases with no gene match: 9. This CDR3 comprises 15 residues. The CDR3 bases are TGTGCCAGTAGAGGGACCGGGACAGGGGCGTACGAGCAGTACTTC. It is translated as CASRGTGTGAYEQYF.

This rearrangement joins TRBV6-5 to TRBJ1-1; the D gene is possibly TRBD1 (5 bases). The germline V and J ends were trimmed by 7 bases and 1 base, with 16 bases remaining between them. Germline CDR1 reads MNHEY; CDR2 reads SVGAGI. The CDR3 is 15 amino acids. The CDR3 bases are TGTGCCAGCACCGACGGAGGGACCCAGAACACTGAAGCTTTCTTT. This translates into CASTDGGTQNTEAFF.

The CDR3, as DNA: TGTGCCAGCAGCCCGGACTTCTCAAATGAAAAACTGTTTTTT. Amino acids: CASSPDFSNEKLFF. V is TRBV7-9 and J is TRBJ1-4; D gene ambiguous. The germline gives CDR1 SEHNR, CDR2 FQNEAQ (reference sequence). This CDR3 has 14 residues. The V and J ends lost 5 bases and 5 bases respectively, with 12 bases between them.

This rearrangement joins TRBV7-3 to TRBJ1-1; weak D call: TRBD1 (6 bases). This CDR3 has 14 amino acids. The V and J ends lost 2 bases and 5 bases respectively, with 12 bases between them. The germline V gene encodes CDR1 SGHTA and CDR2 FQGTGA. The CDR3 loop reads CASSLAGVGTEAFF. CDR3 coding DNA: TGTGCCAGCAGCTTAGCAGGGGTCGGGACTGAAGCTTTCTTT. The complete variable domain, with remaining parts taken from reference TRBV7-3 and TRBJ1-1, reads GAGVSQTPSNKVTEKGKYVELRCDPISGHTALYWYRQSLGQGPEFLIYFQGTGAADDSGLPNDRFFAVRPEGSVSTLKIQRTERGDSAVYLCASSLAGVGTEAFFGQGTRLTVV.

The chain employs TRBV9 and TRBJ2-1; D is undetermined. In germline, CDR1 is SGDLS, CDR2 YYNGEE. The V end lost 3 bases, the J end lost 4 bases, and 8 bases lay between the germline ends. The CDR3 runs to 13 residues. CDR3 DNA: TGTGCCAGCAGCGAACCCTTATACAATGAGCAGTTCTTC. Translation: CASSEPLYNEQFF.

The chain joins TRBV10-3 to TRBJ2-7; 10 bases match TRBD1. This CDR3 has 17 residues. Trimming at V came to 3 bases and at J to 2 bases, leaving 10 bases not matched to a gene. Germline CDR1 reads ENHRY; CDR2 reads SYGVKD. DNA for the CDR3: TGTGCCATCAGTGACCCATTGGGCGGGACAGGGGCCTACGAGCAGTACTTC. It yields the protein CAISDPLGGTGAYEQYF.

V gene TRBV19 combines with J gene TRBJ2-3, with D possibly called TRBD1 or TRBD2 (5 bases each). Germline CDR1 LNHDA, CDR2 SQIVND (reference sequence). Trimming left V 3 bases short and J 0 bases short, with 10 bases between. This CDR3 has 15 residues. The CDR3 DNA reads as TGTGCCAGTAGTATCGGGGCGACTAGCACAGATACGCAGTATTTT. Its protein is CASSIGATSTDTQYF.

V is TRBV6-5 and J is TRBJ1-1, with 11 positions matching TRBD1. CDR1 and CDR2 from the germline V gene are MNHEY and SVGAGI. J lost 6 bases, V lost 6 bases, and 6 bases had no gene match. This CDR3 is built from 14 residues. CDR3 sequence: CASRRDRGWPEAFF. The CDR3, as DNA: TGTGCCAGCAGGAGGGACAGGGGGTGGCCTGAAGCTTTCTTT.

This chain links TRBV29-1 with TRBJ2-3, with 8 bases aligning to TRBD2. CDR3 size: 18 residues. Germline V lookup: CDR1 SQVTM, CDR2 ANQGSEA. V trimming: 4 bases; J trimming: 3 bases; junction bases outside the gene matches: 18. The CDR3 nucleotides are TGCAGCGTTGTGAGTTTAAGGTGGGGACTAGGAGGTACAGATACGCAGTATTTT. It translates to CSVVSLRWGLGGTDTQYF.

J is TRBJ2-5 and V is TRBV11-2; D uncertain. This CDR3 is built from 17 residues. V was shortened by 4 bases and J by 1 base, with 19 bases between the two germline ends. CDR1 and CDR2 (germline): SGHAT, FQNNGV. CDR3 sequence reads: CASSCLIPGRVQETQYF. The DNA for the CDR3 is TGTGCCAGCAGCTGCCTTATCCCGGGCCGCGTCCAAGAGACCCAGTACTTC.

The chain recombines TRBV7-9 with TRBJ2-7, with a tentative D call TRBD1 (6 bases). The CDR3 runs 14 residues. The germline gives CDR1 SEHNR, CDR2 FQNEAQ (reference sequence). V was pared by 5 bases and J by 6 bases, with 17 bases between. As DNA, the CDR3 is TGTGCCAGCAGCCCGACAGGTGGGGCGCTCGAGCAGTACTTC. Protein product: CASSPTGGALEQYF.

The chain links TRBV18 to TRBJ1-1; 8 bases agree with TRBD1. Germline CDR1 and CDR2: KGHSH and LQKENI. With 4 bases clipped from V and 0 bases from J, the junction kept 4 bases outside the gene matches. The CDR3 consists of 15 residues. In nucleotides, the CDR3 is TGTGCCAGCTCACAAAGCAGGGGGCTGAACACTGAAGCTTTCTTT. Its protein product is CASSQSRGLNTEAFF. Full variable domain (remainder filled in from reference TRBV18 and TRBJ1-1): NAGVMQNPRHLVRRRGQEARLRCSPMKGHSHVYWYRQLPEEGLKFMVYLQKENIIDESGMPKERFSAEFPKEGPSILRIQQVVRGDSAAYFCASSQSRGLNTEAFFGQGTRLTVV.

The rearrangement joins TRBV18 to TRBJ1-2, with D hard to call. Trimming took off 8 bases at V and 1 base at J, with 5 bases between the two ends. The CDR3 totals 11 residues. Germline-derived CDR1 and CDR2 are KGHSH and LQKENI. The CDR3 nucleotides read TGTGCCAGCCGCATTAACTATGGCTACACCTTC. It codes for CASRINYGYTF.

J is TRBJ2-5 and V is TRBV5-6; 9 positions agree with TRBD1. This CDR3 has 16 amino acids. V trimming: 3 bases; J trimming: 5 bases; junction bases outside the gene matches: 11. From germline, CDR1 is SGHDT and CDR2 YYEEEE. CDR3 DNA: TGTGCCAGCAGCTACCGGGACAGGGCGACCGAGGAGACCCAGTACTTC. Translating gives CASSYRDRATEETQYF.

The chain links TRBV19 to TRBJ2-5; 8 positions match TRBD2. Germline trimming cut 1 base from V and 6 bases from J; bases unmatched to any gene: 4. CDR3 size: 14 residues. The germline CDR1 and CDR2 sequences are LNHDA and SQIVND (reference sequence). The DNA of the CDR3 is TGTGCCAGTAGTATAGGACGGGGGGGACAGACCCAGTACTTC. Its protein product is CASSIGRGGQTQYF.

The chain recombines TRBV5-1 with TRBJ2-2; 7 nucleotides line up with TRBD1. Germline loops: CDR1 SGHRS, CDR2 YFSETQ. The V gene end was trimmed by 2 bases and the J gene end by 4 bases; junction bases not matched to a gene: 5. CDR3 length: 15 amino acids. CDR3 amino acids: CASSFYRGGTGELFF. Here the CDR3 DNA reads TGCGCCAGCAGCTTCTACAGGGGCGGCACCGGGGAGCTGTTTTTT.

This clone has just one count. The chain is built from TRBV9 and TRBJ1-2; 7 nucleotides agree with TRBD1. The germline CDR1 and CDR2 sequences are SGDLS and YYNGEE. With V trimmed by 2 bases and J by 4 bases, 5 bases remained unmatched. There are 14 residues in the CDR3. Here the CDR3 DNA reads TGTGCCAGCAGCGTCCGACAGGGAGCCTATGGCTACACCTTC. Protein product: CASSVRQGAYGYTF.

The chain has TRBV6-5 and TRBJ1-1; D is undetermined. This CDR3 comprises 13 residues. The V end lost 7 bases, the J end lost 5 bases, and 14 bases lay between the germline ends. The V gene's germline CDR1 is MNHEY and CDR2 SVGAGI. The CDR3 DNA is TGTGCCAGCACCCCCCGAGGTGTGACTGAAGCTTTCTTT. This encodes CASTPRGVTEAFF.

The gene calls are TRBV9 and TRBJ1-1; D remains unclear. There are 14 residues in the CDR3. Germline loops: CDR1 SGDLS, CDR2 YYNGEE. Trimming shortened V by 3 bases and J by 5 bases, and 14 bases separated the two germline ends. DNA for the CDR3: TGTGCCAGCAGCGGTCAAATTCGGGATACTGAAGCTTTCTTT. It yields the protein CASSGQIRDTEAFF.

This clone appeared many times. The chain combines TRBV2 with TRBJ1-2; no firm D call. This CDR3 has 16 residues. V was cut by 2 bases and J by 8 bases, with 21 bases left in between. Germline V lookup: CDR1 SNHLY, CDR2 FYNNEI. This CDR3 reads CASSEPALRTVGGYTF. The DNA of the CDR3 is TGTGCCAGCAGTGAACCAGCCCTTCGAACGGTCGGAGGCTACACCTTC.

The chain joins TRBV6-6 to TRBJ2-7, with D maybe TRBD1 (5 bases). The V gene lost 6 bases and the J gene lost 3 bases, with 12 bases spanning the gap. The CDR3 has 13 residues. The V gene's germline CDR1 is MNHNY and CDR2 SVGAGI (reference sequence). CDR3 in amino acids: CASRIDSLYEQYF. DNA of the CDR3: TGTGCCAGCAGGATCGACAGCCTCTACGAGCAGTACTTC.